The next 10 T cell receptor beta chains were all read from a single sample in a study of T cell repertoires in cytomegalovirus infection. TCRdb independently ran MiXCR on the reads; one entry per CDR3 protein. The sample includes around 710,000 distinct CDR3 sequences, roughly 28% of them seen just once. No antigens are known for them. The sample in question was cultured CD8+ T cells from PBMCs, obtained from culture after CMV antigen stimulation. These receptors all come from a human donor in good health (CMV status not recorded). Some clones in this sample may be carry-over from other donors' samples.

In this sample, this clonotype turned up a few times. The rearrangement joins TRBV6-2 or TRBV6-3 to TRBJ1-5, with D maybe TRBD1 (6 bases). The germline V gene has CDR1 MNHEY and CDR2 SVGEGT. Trimming pared 6 bases from V and 6 bases from J, leaving 12 bases between. This CDR3 has 13 residues. CDR3 DNA sequence: TGTGCCAGCAGCTGGACAGCTACTCAGCCCCAGCATTTT. Translated, it gives CASSWTATQPQHF.

The table lists this clonotype with many counts. The chain's CDR3 is CASSLDGGIGAFF. Here the CDR3 DNA reads TGTGCCAGCAGCTTAGACGGGGGAATCGGAGCTTTCTTT. The chain employs TRBV7-6 and TRBJ1-1, with D tentatively TRBD1 (5 bases). Germline V gives CDR1 SGHVS, CDR2 FNYEAQ. V lost 1 base and J lost 10, with 13 bases in between. The CDR3 runs to 13 residues.

This clonotype turned up a few times. The rearrangement joins TRBV11-2 to TRBJ2-1, with 8 bases fitting TRBD2. The CDR3 spans 18 residues. Per the germline V gene, CDR1 is SGHAT and CDR2 is FQNNGV. Trimming removed 4 bases from V and 6 bases from J; junction bases left unmatched: 17. The CDR3 spells CASSSPHGAGDMANEQFF. DNA for the CDR3: TGTGCCAGCAGCTCTCCTCACGGAGCGGGGGATATGGCCAATGAGCAGTTCTTC.

The chain couples TRBV15 to TRBJ1-6, with D unresolved. V dropped 1 base and J dropped 9 bases, with 7 bases sitting between them. In germline, CDR1 is LNHNV, CDR2 YYDKDF (reference sequence). The CDR3 consists of 13 residues. CDR3 amino acids: CATSRVVGSPLHF. The CDR3 coding sequence is TGTGCCACCAGCAGAGTAGTTGGTTCACCCCTCCACTTT. The complete variable domain, with remaining parts taken from reference TRBV15 and TRBJ1-6, reads DAMVIQNPRYQVTQFGKPVTLSCSQTLNHNVMYWYQQKSSQAPKLLFHYYDKDFNNEADTPDNFQSRRPNTSFCFLDIRSPGLGDTAMYLCATSRVVGSPLHFGNGTRLTVT.

The gene calls are TRBV6-2 or TRBV6-3 and TRBJ2-1, with D unresolved. From germline, CDR1 is MNHEY and CDR2 SVGEGT. Trimming took off 1 base at V and 10 bases at J, with 11 bases between the two ends. The CDR3 is 13 residues long. CDR3 protein: CASSYFTQPEQFF. CDR3 sequence (DNA): TGTGCCAGCAGTTACTTCACCCAGCCCGAGCAGTTCTTC.

The rearrangement joins TRBV6-2 or TRBV6-3 to TRBJ2-7; D is undetermined. Per germline, CDR1 MNHEY and CDR2 SVGEGT. Trimming removed 2 bases at V and 5 bases at J, with 7 bases between. The CDR3 runs to 12 residues. This CDR3 reads CASSYSVHEQYV. As DNA, the CDR3 is TGTGCCAGCAGTTACAGTGTTCACGAGCAGTACGTC.

The table lists this clonotype with a few counts. The gene calls are TRBV4-2 and TRBJ2-2; no reliable D call. The germline V gene has CDR1 LGHNA and CDR2 YNFKEQ. V lost 0 bases to trimming and J lost 9 bases, with 5 bases between them. CDR3 length equals 12 residues. The CDR3 DNA reads TGTGCCAGCAGCCAAGAGGGCCGGGAGCTGTTTTTT. Translating it yields CASSQEGRELFF.

The V and J genes are TRBV9 and TRBJ1-5; 7 bases are a match to TRBD1. Germline V lookup: CDR1 SGDLS, CDR2 YYNGEE. CDR3 length: 14 residues. V lost 0 bases, J lost 7 bases, and 4 bases stayed unmatched. The chain's CDR3 is CASSVGQGKQPQHF. DNA of the CDR3: TGTGCCAGCAGCGTAGGACAGGGAAAACAGCCCCAGCATTTT.

V usage is TRBV6-5 and J usage is TRBJ2-1, with 10 positions matching TRBD2. Germline CDR1 MNHEY, CDR2 SVGAGI. V dropped 5 bases and J dropped 0; count of bases not matched to a gene: 4. The CDR3 extends over 16 amino acids. CDR3 DNA: TGTGCCAGCAGTCAGCCTAGCGGGAGCTCCTACAATGAGCAGTTCTTC. It is translated as CASSQPSGSSYNEQFF.

A few counts support this clonotype. The genes are TRBV7-2 and TRBJ1-2, with D maybe TRBD1 (5 bases). Per germline, CDR1 SGHTA and CDR2 FQGNSA. Trimming removed 5 bases from V and 4 bases from J, with 14 bases in between. This CDR3 is 14 amino acids long. CDR3 DNA sequence: TGTGCCAGCAGCCCCGGGCCGGGACTCTATGGCTACACCTTC. Protein product: CASSPGPGLYGYTF. Looking up the rest from reference TRBV7-2 and TRBJ1-2 gives the full variable domain: GAGVSQSPSNKVTEKGKDVELRCDPISGHTALYWYRQSLGQGLEFLIYFQGNSAPDKSGLPSDRFSAERTGGSVSTLTIQRTQQEDSAVYLCASSPGPGLYGYTFGSGTRLTVV.